This is a list of T cell receptor beta chains from one sample in a study of blood T cell repertoires in COVID-19. The protocol was immunoSEQ multiplex PCR, while the TCRdb copy is restricted to in-frame clones and leaves out a portion. The table has under 150,000 clones, 85% seen once. Sample: peripheral blood. These receptor sequences come from a human donor in a cohort sampled during active COVID-19. CDR3s include the opening cysteine and the closing phenylalanine or tryptophan. The order of the fields is D gene, J gene, V gene, clone size, CDR3 DNA, CDR3 protein. The D gene is left open where the match is weak. Size is stated for part of the rows, as once, few or many counts, or as a class when the clone is expanded.

>.|TRBJ2-2|TRBV6-5|.
TGTGCCAGCAGTTACTCGGGGGGGCTGGCCGGGGAGCTGTTTTTT
CASSYSGGLAGELFF
>.|TRBJ2-7|TRBV28|.
TGTGCCAGCAGAGGGGGGGCAGGGGCCTACGAGCAGTACTTC
CASRGGAGAYEQYF
>.|TRBJ2-6|TRBV6-6|once
TGTGCCAGCAGCTGGGGGCTACTAGTAGTCAAAACCTCTGGGGCCAACGTCCTGACTTTC
CASSWGLLVVKTSGANVLTF
>.|TRBJ2-5|TRBV10-3|.
TGTGCCATCAGTGAGTCGGCAGAGACCCAGTACTTC
CAISESAETQYF
>.|TRBJ2-1|TRBV6-1|.
TGTGCCAGCAGTGAAGCGCCGGTCGAAAGCTCCTACAATGAGCAGTTCTTC
CASSEAPVESSYNEQFF
>.|TRBJ1-4|TRBV7-2|.
TGTGCCAGCAGCTTAGGAGGGGGGGAAAATGAAAAACTGTTTTTT
CASSLGGGENEKLFF
>TRBD2|TRBJ2-3|TRBV4-3|once
TGCGCCAGCAGCCAATCCCCTAGCGGGGGCACAGATACGCAGTATTTT
CASSQSPSGGTDTQYF
>.|TRBJ1-5|TRBV11-2|.
TGTGCCAGCAGCTTAGGCGGGAGCGGTCAGCCCCAGCATTTT
CASSLGGSGQPQHF
>.|TRBJ1-2|TRBV6-5|.
TGTGCCAGCACTACCACCGGCCAGGGGAACTATGGCTACACCTTC
CASTTTGQGNYGYTF
>TRBD1|TRBJ2-7|TRBV6-5|.
TGTGCCAGCAGGGATGGGACAGGGGCCTACGAGCAGTACTTC
CASRDGTGAYEQYF
>.|TRBJ2-7|TRBV6-5|.
TGTGCCAGCAGTTTTAACAGGGATCAGGGACGAGAGCAGTACTTC
CASSFNRDQGREQYF
>TRBD1|TRBJ1-2|TRBV25-1|.
TGTGCCAGCAGTGGAGGGACAGGGTCGTCCGGTGGCTACACCTTC
CASSGGTGSSGGYTF
>TRBD2|TRBJ2-1|TRBV4-1|.
TGCGCCAGCAGCCAAGTCCCGGGGGGGCCTTCCCACAATGAGCAGTTCTTC
CASSQVPGGPSHNEQFF
>.|TRBJ2-5|TRBV18|.
TGTGCCAGCTCACCCAGGCGCGAAGAGACCCAGTACTTC
CASSPRREETQYF
>.|TRBJ1-2|TRBV29-1|few
TGCAGCGCCCAAACGAACCGGGGGGGCTACACCTTC
CSAQTNRGGYTF
>.|TRBJ1-6|TRBV28|.
TGTGCCAGCAGTTTCCCTGTAGGAGATTCACCCCTCCACTTT
CASSFPVGDSPLHF
>TRBD1|TRBJ2-5|TRBV18|.
TGTGCCAGCTCACCCTTGACAGGGATGCCCGGCGAGACCCAGTACTTC
CASSPLTGMPGETQYF
>.|TRBJ1-3|TRBV18|once
TGTGCCAGCTCACCCTGGGGCGACCTTAGCTCTGGAAACACCATATATTTT
CASSPWGDLSSGNTIYF
>TRBD1|TRBJ1-6|TRBV7-9|once
TGTGCCAGCAGCTTAGCGAGGGGGCCGCTCTATAATTCACCCCTCCACTTT
CASSLARGPLYNSPLHF
>.|TRBJ1-3|TRBV5-1|.
TGCGCCAGCAGCTTCGGACAGTTCTCTGGAAACACCATATATTTT
CASSFGQFSGNTIYF
>TRBD2|TRBJ2-1|TRBV6-5|.
TGTGCCAGCAGTTTAGACGGGGGGGCCTACAATGAGCAGTTCTTC
CASSLDGGAYNEQFF
>TRBD1|TRBJ1-2|TRBV5-4|once
TGTGCCAGCAGCTTGGCCAGGGGGAACTATGGCTACACCTTC
CASSLARGNYGYTF
>TRBD1|TRBJ1-5|TRBV5-1|once
TGCGCCAGCAGCCCTAGGCCTACAGGGGGCCAGGGCAATCAGCCCCAGCATTTT
CASSPRPTGGQGNQPQHF
>.|TRBJ2-2|TRBV5-6|.
TGTGCCAGCAGCCGCAGGGCTTCGGGGGAGCTGTTTTTT
CASSRRASGELFF
>.|TRBJ1-5|TRBV3-1/TRBV3-2|.
TGTGCCAGCAGCCCCGGGACAACCAGAAGCAATCAGCCCCAGCATTTT
CASSPGTTRSNQPQHF
>.|TRBJ2-2|TRBV6-1|.
TGTGCCAGCAGCCCCCGGGCCGGGGAGCTGTTTTTT
CASSPRAGELFF
>TRBD1|TRBJ2-3|TRBV10-3|.
TGTGCCAACCGGGACAGCGGCACAGATACGCAGTATTTT
CANRDSGTDTQYF
>.|TRBJ1-6|TRBV15|.
TGTGCCACCTCGACGGGGAGCTCCTATAATTCACCCCTCCACTTT
CATSTGSSYNSPLHF
>TRBD2|TRBJ2-7|TRBV6-5|.
TGTGCCAGCAGTCCCACGGGAGGGAACTCCTACGAGCAGTACTTC
CASSPTGGNSYEQYF
>.|TRBJ1-5|TRBV9|.
TGTGCCAGCAGTAGGGACACCTATCAGCCCCAGCATTTT
CASSRDTYQPQHF
>TRBD1|TRBJ2-7|TRBV2|.
TGTGCCAGCAGGGACAGGGGGCGCGACGAGCAGTACTTC
CASRDRGRDEQYF
>TRBD1|TRBJ2-2|TRBV7-7|.
TGTGCCAGCAGCAAGGGACAGGAGGGCACCGGGGAGCTGTTTTTT
CASSKGQEGTGELFF
>.|TRBJ2-3|TRBV29-1|.
TGCAGCGTTGTCCGCGGGGGCTATGCAGATACGCAGTATTTT
CSVVRGGYADTQYF
>TRBD1|TRBJ1-2|TRBV11-2|.
TGTGCCAGCAGTTTCACAGGGGGGAACTATGGCTACACCTTC
CASSFTGGNYGYTF
>.|TRBJ1-1|TRBV20-1|once
TGCAGTGCTAGTAGGGGGGGGGCTTTCTTT
CSASRGGAFF
>TRBD1|TRBJ2-7|TRBV20-1|.
TGCAGTGCTAGTGGACAGGACTACGAGCAGTACTTC
CSASGQDYEQYF
>.|TRBJ2-7|TRBV11-2|.
TGTGCCAGCAGCGTAAACAGGGAAAATTCGATCTACGAGCAGTACTTC
CASSVNRENSIYEQYF
>.|TRBJ2-3|TRBV18|.
TGTGCCAGCTCACCACTACAAAGCACAGATACGCAGTATTTT
CASSPLQSTDTQYF
>.|TRBJ1-5|TRBV4-1|once
TGCGCCAGCAGCCCGGGAGGATATAGCAATCAGCCCCAGCATTTT
CASSPGGYSNQPQHF
>.|TRBJ1-5|TRBV10-3|once
TGTGCCATCAGTGAAGGGGGAAGACAGGGCAATCAGCCCCAGCATTTT
CAISEGGRQGNQPQHF
>.|TRBJ2-7|TRBV3-1/TRBV3-2|.
TGTGCCAGCAGCCTAGAACGGGGGAACTACGAGCAGTACTTC
CASSLERGNYEQYF
>.|TRBJ2-1|TRBV6-5|few
TGTGCCAGCAGCGTTCCGGGCAGGGCAAACAATGAGCAGTTCTTC
CASSVPGRANNEQFF
>TRBD1|TRBJ1-1|TRBV3-1/TRBV3-2|.
TGTGCCAGCAGCCCGCAGGGGGCTGGAGCTGAAGCTTTCTTT
CASSPQGAGAEAFF
>TRBD2|TRBJ2-7|TRBV11-2|.
TGTGCCAGCAGCTCCCTCACCAGCGGGGGGGCCTACGAGCAGTACTTC
CASSSLTSGGAYEQYF
>TRBD2|TRBJ2-2|TRBV5-1|.
TGCGCCAGCCGGGGGGGAGTCGGGGAGCTGTTTTTT
CASRGGVGELFF
>.|TRBJ1-3|TRBV19|few
TGTGCCAGTAGTATGGGCGCTGGAAACACCATATATTTT
CASSMGAGNTIYF
>.|TRBJ1-1|TRBV30|.
TGTGCCTGGAGTGTCATGAACACTGAAGCTTTCTTT
CAWSVMNTEAFF
>TRBD1|TRBJ1-2|TRBV7-9|.
TGTGCCAGCAGACCAGGGGGCGGGACTAACTATGGCTACACCTTC
CASRPGGGTNYGYTF
>.|TRBJ1-1|TRBV6-5|once
TGTGCCAGCAGTTACTCGAGATTAGACATGAACACTGAAGCTTTCTTT
CASSYSRLDMNTEAFF
>TRBD1|TRBJ2-7|TRBV6-2/TRBV6-3|.
TGTGCCAGCAGTCAAGGGACAGGGGTCGCCAAAAAGTACGAGCAGTACTTC
CASSQGTGVAKKYEQYF